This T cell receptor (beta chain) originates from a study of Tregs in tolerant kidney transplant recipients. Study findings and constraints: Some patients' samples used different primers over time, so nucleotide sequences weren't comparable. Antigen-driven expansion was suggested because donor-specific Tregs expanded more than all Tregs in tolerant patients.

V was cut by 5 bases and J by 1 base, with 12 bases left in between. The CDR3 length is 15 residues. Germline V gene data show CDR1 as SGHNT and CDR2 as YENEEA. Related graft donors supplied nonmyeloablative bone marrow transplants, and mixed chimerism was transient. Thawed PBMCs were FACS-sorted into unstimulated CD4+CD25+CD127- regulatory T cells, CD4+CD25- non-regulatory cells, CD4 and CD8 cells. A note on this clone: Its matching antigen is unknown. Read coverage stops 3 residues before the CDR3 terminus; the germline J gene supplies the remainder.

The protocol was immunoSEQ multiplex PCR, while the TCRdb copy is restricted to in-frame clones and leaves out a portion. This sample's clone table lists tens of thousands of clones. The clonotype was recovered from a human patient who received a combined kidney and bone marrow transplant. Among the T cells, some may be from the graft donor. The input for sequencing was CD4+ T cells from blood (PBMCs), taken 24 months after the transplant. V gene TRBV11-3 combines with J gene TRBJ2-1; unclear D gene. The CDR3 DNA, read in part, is TGTGCCAGCAGCCCCTCCGTACAGTCCTACAATGAG. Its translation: CASSPSVQSYNE. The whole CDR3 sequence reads CASSPSVQSYNEQFF.